This TCR beta chain is drawn from a study of T cell repertoires in cytomegalovirus infection. On the study more broadly: HLA-B-restricted CMV epitopes that are well studied, plus recently identified HLA-C-restricted ones, were used by the study. Indicated by public TCR beta signatures were CMV infection and matching HLA type. Study results and caveats: Individuals carrying CMV plus the relevant HLA were identified by cumulative frequency of public TCR beta families. HLA-C-restricted CMV-specific TCR beta clonotypes prevailed in the ex vivo response.

As regards this clonotype: Its antigen remains unidentified.

TCRdb re-called the reads with MiXCR, one entry per CDR3 protein. Of approximately 770,000 distinct CDR3 sequences listed, 25% to 35% are singletons. CDR3 size: 15 residues. Germline V gene data show CDR1 as SGHNT and CDR2 as YYREEE (reference sequence). With V trimmed by 4 bases and J by 6 bases, 9 bases remained unmatched. The specimen comprised cultured CD8+ T cells from PBMCs, sampled from culture after CMV antigen stimulation. The rearrangement joins TRBV5-4 to TRBJ2-2; 7 bases fit TRBD2. The TCR sequence derives from a human donor in good health (CMV status not recorded). Some clones in this sample may be carry-over from other donors' samples. The CDR3 DNA is TGTGCCAGCAGCGAGCGGGGATACGAGGCCGGGGAGCTGTTTTTT. As protein: CASSERGYEAGELFF.